A single sample is the source of the 10 T cell receptor beta chains below, sequenced in a study of T cell responses to AZD1222 COVID-19 vaccine. The method was immunoSEQ multiplex PCR; TCRdb's version includes in-frame clones alone and lacks a portion of them. The sample consists of about 110,000 clones, about 90% of them appearing once. The sequencing used peripheral blood, collected on day 0 of AZD1222 vaccination. These receptors originate from an adult in good health.

The J gene is TRBJ2-2, the V gene TRBV30, with a weak D call TRBD1 (6 bases). The length of the CDR3 is 15 residues. The germline V and J ends were trimmed by 4 bases and 0 bases, with 12 bases remaining between them. The germline gives CDR1 GTSNPN, CDR2 SVGIG (reference sequence). CDR3 DNA: TGTGCCTGGAAAAAACAGGGCTCGAACACCGGGGAGCTGTTTTTT. Translated: CAWKKQGSNTGELFF.

The chain has TRBV6-2 or TRBV6-3 and TRBJ2-5; 9 nucleotides match TRBD2. This CDR3 contains 16 residues. With 5 bases clipped from V and 1 base from J, the junction kept 8 bases outside the gene matches. Per germline, CDR1 MNHEY and CDR2 SVGEGT. In DNA, the CDR3 is TGTGCCAGCAGTATAGCGGGGGAGGGGGGCCAAGAGACCCAGTACTTC. Protein product: CASSIAGEGGQETQYF.

V is TRBV7-9 and J is TRBJ2-7; TRBD2 aligns across 10 bases. V gave up 5 bases and J gave up 2 bases; unmatched junction bases: 9. Per germline, CDR1 SEHNR and CDR2 FQNEAQ (reference sequence). This CDR3 contains 16 residues. The CDR3 DNA sequence: TGTGCCAGCAGCCCCCCAGGACTAGCGGACCCCTACGAGCAGTACTTC. Protein: CASSPPGLADPYEQYF.

Concerning this clone itself: Additional DNA sequences in this sample encode the identical CDR3. The J gene is TRBJ2-7, the V gene TRBV5-1, with 10 bases identical to TRBD1. CDR3 length: 13 amino acids. J lost 5 bases, V lost 3 bases, and 2 bases had no gene match. Germline CDR1 and CDR2: SGHRS and YFSETQ. CDR3 sequence: CASSSGTGDEQYF. For the CDR3, the DNA is TGCGCCAGCAGCTCCGGGACAGGGGACGAGCAGTACTTC.

With regard to this clone: Other DNA sequences in the same sample also yield this CDR3. The gene calls are TRBV30 and TRBJ2-7; weak D call: TRBD2 (6 bases). Germline V gene data show CDR1 as GTSNPN and CDR2 as SVGIG (reference sequence). This CDR3 is 12 amino acids long. V lost 2 bases and J 2 bases, leaving 7 bases between the germline ends. Here the CDR3 DNA reads TGTGCCTGGAGTTCTAGCGCCTACGAGCAGTACTTC. Translation: CAWSSSAYEQYF.

Concerning this clone itself: Other DNA sequences in the sample encode the same CDR3. This chain links TRBV9 with TRBJ2-5; TRBD1 is a possible D gene (6 bases). The CDR3 is 14 residues long. Germline loops: CDR1 SGDLS, CDR2 YYNGEE. The V gene lost 0 bases and the J gene lost 4 bases, with 10 bases spanning the gap. The CDR3 is CASSVGGLGETQYF. Here the CDR3 DNA reads TGTGCCAGCAGCGTAGGGGGGCTGGGAGAGACCCAGTACTTC.

The CDR3 region has the DNA TGTGCCAGCAGCCAAGGGGTTTTTTGGGATAGCAATCAGCCCCAGCATTTT. Amino acids: CASSQGVFWDSNQPQHF. The V gene is TRBV3-1 (or the pseudogene TRBV3-2), the J gene TRBJ1-5; D is uncertain. The CDR3 spans 17 residues. V was clipped by 1 base and J by 0 bases, with 13 bases between them. CDR1 is LGHDT and CDR2 is YNNKEL in the germline V gene (reference sequence).

V gene TRBV6-5 combines with J gene TRBJ2-5; TRBD2 is a possible D gene (5 bases). This CDR3 contains 15 residues. Germline values: CDR1 MNHEY, CDR2 SVGAGI. Trimming shortened V by 4 bases and J by 2 bases, and 14 bases separated the two germline ends. The CDR3 reads CASSLNGGTQETQYF. The CDR3 DNA follows: TGTGCCAGCAGTTTAAATGGAGGTACACAAGAGACCCAGTACTTC.

The chain couples TRBV6-5 to TRBJ1-2, with a weak D call TRBD1 (6 bases). The germline CDR1 and CDR2 sequences are MNHEY and SVGAGI. The CDR3 is 13 residues long. The V gene lost 2 bases and the J gene lost 7 bases, with 11 bases spanning the gap. CDR3 sequence (DNA): TGTGCCAGCAGTTACGTGGGGGCAGGTGGCTACACCTTC. This sequence encodes CASSYVGAGGYTF.

The gene calls are TRBV18 and TRBJ1-1; no clear D. CDR1 is KGHSH, CDR2 LQKENI, per germline. The CDR3 totals 14 residues. Between the trimmed V and J ends, which lost 1 base and 2 bases, there was a span of 8 bases. The CDR3 bases are TGTGCCAGCTCACCACGAACAGCCAACACTGAAGCTTTCTTT. The encoded protein is CASSPRTANTEAFF.